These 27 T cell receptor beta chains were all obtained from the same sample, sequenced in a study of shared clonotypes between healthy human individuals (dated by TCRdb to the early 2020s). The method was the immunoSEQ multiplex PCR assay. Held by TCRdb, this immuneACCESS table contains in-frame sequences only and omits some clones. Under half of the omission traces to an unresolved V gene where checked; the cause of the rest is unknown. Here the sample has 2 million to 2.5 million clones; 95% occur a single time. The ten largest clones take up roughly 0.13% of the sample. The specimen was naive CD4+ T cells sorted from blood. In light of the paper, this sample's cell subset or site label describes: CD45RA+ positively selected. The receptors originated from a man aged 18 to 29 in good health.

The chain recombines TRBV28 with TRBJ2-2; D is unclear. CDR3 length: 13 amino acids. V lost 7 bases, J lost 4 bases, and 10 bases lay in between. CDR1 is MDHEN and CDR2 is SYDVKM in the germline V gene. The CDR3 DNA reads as TGTGCCAGCATGCGAATTCGCACCGGGGAGCTGTTTTTT. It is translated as CASMRIRTGELFF.

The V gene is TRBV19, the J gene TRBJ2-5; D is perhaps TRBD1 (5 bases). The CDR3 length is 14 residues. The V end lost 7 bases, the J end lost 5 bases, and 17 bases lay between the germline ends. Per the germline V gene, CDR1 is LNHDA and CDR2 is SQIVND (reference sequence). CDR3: CASKVSGNGETQYF. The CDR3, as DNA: TGTGCCAGTAAGGTATCAGGGAATGGCGAGACCCAGTACTTC. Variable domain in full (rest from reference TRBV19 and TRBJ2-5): DGGITQSPKYLFRKEGQNVTLSCEQNLNHDAMYWYRQDPGQGLRLIYYSQIVNDFQKGDIAEGYSVSREKKESFPLTVTSAQKNPTAFYLCASKVSGNGETQYFGPGTRLLVL.

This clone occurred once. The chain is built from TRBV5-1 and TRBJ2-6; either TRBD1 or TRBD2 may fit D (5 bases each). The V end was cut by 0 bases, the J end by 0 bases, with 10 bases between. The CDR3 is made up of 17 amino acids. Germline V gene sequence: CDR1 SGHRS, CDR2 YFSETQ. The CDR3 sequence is CASSLVGGGSGANVLTF. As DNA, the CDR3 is TGCGCCAGCAGCTTGGTGGGTGGGGGCTCTGGGGCCAACGTCCTGACTTTC.

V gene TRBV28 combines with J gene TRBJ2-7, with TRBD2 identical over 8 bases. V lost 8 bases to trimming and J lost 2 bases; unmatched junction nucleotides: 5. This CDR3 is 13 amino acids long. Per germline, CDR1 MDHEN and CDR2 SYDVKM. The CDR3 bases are TGTGCCAGCCTCGCGGGGGGTACCTACGAGCAGTACTTC. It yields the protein CASLAGGTYEQYF.

DNA for the CDR3: TGTGCCACCAGCAGAGGTCGGCTAGGGGAGACCCAGTACTTC. Translated, it gives CATSRGRLGETQYF. The chain couples TRBV15 to TRBJ2-5, with D unresolved. V was clipped by 1 base and J by 5 bases, with 11 bases between them. The germline CDR1 and CDR2 sequences are LNHNV and YYDKDF (reference sequence). The CDR3 consists of 14 residues.

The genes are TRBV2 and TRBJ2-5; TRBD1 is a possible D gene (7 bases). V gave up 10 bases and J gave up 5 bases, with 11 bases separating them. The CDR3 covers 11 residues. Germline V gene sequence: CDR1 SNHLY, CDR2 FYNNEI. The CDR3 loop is CATTGRETQYF. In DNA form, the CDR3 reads TGTGCCACGACAGGGAGGGAGACCCAGTACTTC.

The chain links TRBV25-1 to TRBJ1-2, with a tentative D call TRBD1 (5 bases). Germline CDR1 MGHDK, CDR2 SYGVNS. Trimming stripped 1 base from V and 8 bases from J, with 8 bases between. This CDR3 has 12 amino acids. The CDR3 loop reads CASSEWEGGYTF. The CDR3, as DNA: TGTGCCAGCAGTGAATGGGAGGGGGGCTACACCTTC.

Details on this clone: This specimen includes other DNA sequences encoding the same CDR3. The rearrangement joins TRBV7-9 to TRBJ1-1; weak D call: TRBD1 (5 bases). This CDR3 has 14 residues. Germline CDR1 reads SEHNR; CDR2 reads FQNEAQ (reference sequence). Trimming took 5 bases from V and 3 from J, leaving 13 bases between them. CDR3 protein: CASSPGGGYTEAFF. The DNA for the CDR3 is TGTGCCAGCAGCCCCGGGGGTGGTTACACTGAAGCTTTCTTT.

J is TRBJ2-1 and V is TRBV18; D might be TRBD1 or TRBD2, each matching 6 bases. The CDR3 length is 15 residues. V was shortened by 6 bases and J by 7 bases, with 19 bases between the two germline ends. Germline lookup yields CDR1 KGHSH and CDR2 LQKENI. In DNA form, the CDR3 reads TGTGCCAGCTCCCCGGGGGCCCAAGGTGCGAATGAGCAGTTCTTC. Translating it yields CASSPGAQGANEQFF.

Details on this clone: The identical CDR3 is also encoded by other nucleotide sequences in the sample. DNA for the CDR3: TGTGCCAGCAGCTTAGGTCGGGGAGGTAATCAGCCCCAGCATTTT. It encodes CASSLGRGGNQPQHF. V gene TRBV7-2 combines with J gene TRBJ1-5; D gene ambiguous. The CDR3 sequence is 15 residues long. Trimming took off 1 base at V and 4 bases at J, with 11 bases between the two ends. Germline V gene sequence: CDR1 SGHTA, CDR2 FQGNSA.

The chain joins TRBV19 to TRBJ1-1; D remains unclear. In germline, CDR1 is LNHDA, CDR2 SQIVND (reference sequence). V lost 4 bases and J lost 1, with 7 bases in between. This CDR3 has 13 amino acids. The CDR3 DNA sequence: TGTGCCAGTAGTACGGTTAGGAACACTGAAGCTTTCTTT. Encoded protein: CASSTVRNTEAFF.

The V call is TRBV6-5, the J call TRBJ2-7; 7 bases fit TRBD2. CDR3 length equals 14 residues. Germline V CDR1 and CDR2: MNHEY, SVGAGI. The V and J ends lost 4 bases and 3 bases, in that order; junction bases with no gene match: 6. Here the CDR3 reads CASSLYSGVYEQYF. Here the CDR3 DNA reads TGTGCCAGCAGTTTATACAGCGGGGTCTACGAGCAGTACTTC.

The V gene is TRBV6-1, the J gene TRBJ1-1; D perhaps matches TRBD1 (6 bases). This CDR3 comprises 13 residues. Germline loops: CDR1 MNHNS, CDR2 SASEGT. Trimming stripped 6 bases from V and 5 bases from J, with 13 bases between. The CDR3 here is CASRVQGGTEAFF. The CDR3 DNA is TGTGCCAGCAGAGTCCAAGGGGGGACTGAAGCTTTCTTT.

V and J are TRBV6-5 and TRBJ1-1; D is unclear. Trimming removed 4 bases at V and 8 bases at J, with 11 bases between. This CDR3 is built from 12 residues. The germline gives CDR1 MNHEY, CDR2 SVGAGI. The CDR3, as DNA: TGTGCCAGCAGTTCCCCGGGAGAAGAAGCTTTCTTT. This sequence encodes CASSSPGEEAFF.

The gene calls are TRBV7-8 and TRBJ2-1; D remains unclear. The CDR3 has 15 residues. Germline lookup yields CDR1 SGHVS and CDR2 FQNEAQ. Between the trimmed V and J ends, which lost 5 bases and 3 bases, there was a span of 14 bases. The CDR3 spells CASSHASKFYNEQFF. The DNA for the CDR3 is TGTGCCAGCAGCCACGCTAGTAAGTTCTACAATGAGCAGTTCTTC.

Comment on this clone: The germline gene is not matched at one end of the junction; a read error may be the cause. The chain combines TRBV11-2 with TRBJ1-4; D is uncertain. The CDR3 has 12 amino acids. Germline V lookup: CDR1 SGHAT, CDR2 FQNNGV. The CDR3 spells CASSSYNGKLFF. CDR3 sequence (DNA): TGTGCCAGCAGTTCTTACAATGGAAAACTGTTTTTT.

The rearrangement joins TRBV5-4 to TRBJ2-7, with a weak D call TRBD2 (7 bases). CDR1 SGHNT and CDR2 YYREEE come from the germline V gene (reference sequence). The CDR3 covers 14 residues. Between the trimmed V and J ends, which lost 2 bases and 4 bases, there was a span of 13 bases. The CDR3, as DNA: TGTGCCAGCAGCTTAAGGGGGGGCCGGTACGAGCAGTACTTC. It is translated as CASSLRGGRYEQYF. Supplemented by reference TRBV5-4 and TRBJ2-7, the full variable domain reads ETGVTQSPTHLIKTRGQQVTLRCSSQSGHNTVSWYQQALGQGPQFIFQYYREEENGRGNFPPRFSGLQFPNYSSELNVNALELDDSALYLCASSLRGGRYEQYFGPGTRLTVT.

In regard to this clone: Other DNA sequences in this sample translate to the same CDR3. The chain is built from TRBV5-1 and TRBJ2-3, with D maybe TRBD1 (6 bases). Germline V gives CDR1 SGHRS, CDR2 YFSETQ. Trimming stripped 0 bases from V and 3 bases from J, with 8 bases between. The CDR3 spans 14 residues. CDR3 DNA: TGCGCCAGCAGCTTGGGAGGGGGAACAGATACGCAGTATTTT. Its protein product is CASSLGGGTDTQYF.

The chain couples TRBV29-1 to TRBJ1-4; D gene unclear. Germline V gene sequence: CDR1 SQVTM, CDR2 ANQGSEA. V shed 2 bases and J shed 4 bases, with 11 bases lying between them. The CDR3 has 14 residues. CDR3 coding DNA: TGCAGCGTTGAATTCGCCAGCCATAATGAAAAACTGTTTTTT. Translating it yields CSVEFASHNEKLFF.

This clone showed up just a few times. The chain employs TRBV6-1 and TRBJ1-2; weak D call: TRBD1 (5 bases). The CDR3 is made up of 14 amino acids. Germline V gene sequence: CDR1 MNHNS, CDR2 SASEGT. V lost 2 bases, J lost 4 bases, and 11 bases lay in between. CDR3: CASSESRVAYGYTF. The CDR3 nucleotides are TGTGCCAGCAGTGAAAGCAGGGTTGCCTATGGCTACACCTTC.

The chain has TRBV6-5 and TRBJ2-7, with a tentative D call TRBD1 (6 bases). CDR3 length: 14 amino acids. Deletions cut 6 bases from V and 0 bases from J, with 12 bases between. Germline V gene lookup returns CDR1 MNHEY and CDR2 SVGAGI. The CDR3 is CASRRNRDSYEQYF. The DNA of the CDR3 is TGTGCCAGCAGACGAAACAGGGACTCCTACGAGCAGTACTTC.

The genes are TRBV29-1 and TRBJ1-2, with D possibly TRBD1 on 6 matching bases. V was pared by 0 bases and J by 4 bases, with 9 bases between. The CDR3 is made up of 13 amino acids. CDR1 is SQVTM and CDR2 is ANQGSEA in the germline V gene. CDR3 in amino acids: CSVEEGAGYGYTF. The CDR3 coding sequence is TGCAGCGTTGAAGAGGGGGCTGGCTATGGCTACACCTTC. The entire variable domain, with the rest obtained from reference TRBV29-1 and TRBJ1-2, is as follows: SAVISQKPSRDICQRGTSLTIQCQVDSQVTMMFWYRQQPGQSLTLIATANQGSEATYESGFVIDKFPISRPNLTFSTLTVSNMSPEDSSIYLCSVEEGAGYGYTFGSGTRLTVV.

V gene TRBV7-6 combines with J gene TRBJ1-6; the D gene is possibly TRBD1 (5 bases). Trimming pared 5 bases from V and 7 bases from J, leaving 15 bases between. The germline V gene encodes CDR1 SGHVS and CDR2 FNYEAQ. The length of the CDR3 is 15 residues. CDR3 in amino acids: CASSLGARTNSPLHF. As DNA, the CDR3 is TGTGCCAGCAGCCTAGGCGCCAGGACAAATTCACCCCTCCACTTT.

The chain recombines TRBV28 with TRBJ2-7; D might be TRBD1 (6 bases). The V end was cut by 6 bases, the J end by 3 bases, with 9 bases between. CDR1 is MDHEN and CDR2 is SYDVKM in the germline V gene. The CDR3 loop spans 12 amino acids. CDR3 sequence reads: CASRGQNYEQYF. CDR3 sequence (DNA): TGTGCCAGCAGGGGACAAAACTACGAGCAGTACTTC.

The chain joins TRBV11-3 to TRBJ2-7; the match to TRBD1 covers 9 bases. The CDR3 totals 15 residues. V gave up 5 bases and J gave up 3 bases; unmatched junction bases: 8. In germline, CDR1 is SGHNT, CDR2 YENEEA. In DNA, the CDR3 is TGTGCCAGCAGCGCTTGGACAGGGGCCAACTACGAGCAGTACTTC. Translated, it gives CASSAWTGANYEQYF.

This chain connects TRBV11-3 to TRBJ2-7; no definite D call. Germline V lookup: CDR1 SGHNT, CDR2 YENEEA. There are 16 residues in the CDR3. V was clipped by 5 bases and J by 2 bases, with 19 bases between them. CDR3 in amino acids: CASSHRGGSAPYEQYF. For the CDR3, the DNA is TGTGCCAGCAGCCATCGCGGCGGATCAGCCCCCTACGAGCAGTACTTC.

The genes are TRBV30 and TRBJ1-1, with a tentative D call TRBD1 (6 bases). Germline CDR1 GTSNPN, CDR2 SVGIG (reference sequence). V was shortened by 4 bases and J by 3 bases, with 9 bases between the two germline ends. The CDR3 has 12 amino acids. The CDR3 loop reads CAWKQGYTEAFF. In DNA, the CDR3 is TGTGCCTGGAAACAGGGCTACACTGAAGCTTTCTTT.